This T cell receptor beta chain derives from a study of blood T cell repertoires in COVID-19. About the study: Sites in the United States, Italy and Spain provided acute and convalescent COVID-19 samples.

Only one count was recorded for this clone. The CDR3 contains 16 residues. Germline assignment: CDR1 SGHTA and CDR2 FQGNSA. V lost 5 bases, J lost 2 bases, and 9 bases stayed unmatched. Clinical history as reported by participants underpinned cohort assignment. Original methodology: Amplified reference gene primers provided the basis for estimating nucleated cell counts. Assay: immunoSEQ multiplex PCR; the TCRdb copy retains only in-frame clones and omits some. V, J and clone size are taken as reported in that table, and D and trimming were inferred from the DNA itself. The sample yields roughly 180,000 clones, less than 90% seen once.

The chain carries TRBV7-2 and TRBJ1-2; TRBD1 aligns across 9 bases. The sequence derives from a woman in her forties or fifties who had recovered from COVID-19. What was sequenced was PBMCs or T cells enriched from blood (not recorded which). CDR3 bases: TGTGCCAGCAGCCCCAAGAGCGGACAGGGGAACTATGGCTACACCTTC. Its translation is CASSPKSGQGNYGYTF. Using reference TRBV7-2 and TRBJ1-2 for the parts outside the CDR3, the full variable domain is GAGVSQSPSNKVTEKGKDVELRCDPISGHTALYWYRQSLGQGLEFLIYFQGNSAPDKSGLPSDRFSAERTGGSVSTLTIQRTQQEDSAVYLCASSPKSGQGNYGYTFGSGTRLTVV.